The rows below give T cell receptor beta chains drawn from one sample of a study of CD8 T cells in ankylosing spondylitis. TCRdb re-analysed the 5' RACE reads in MiXCR, keeping a single row per CDR3 protein. The sample has some 240,000 distinct CDR3 sequences, 15% to 20% seen once; the top ten hold about a third. The sample consisted of blood, either unsorted or a sorted T cell fraction (not recorded which). Receptors originate from a male donor with ankylosing spondylitis or in good health (not recorded which). The CDR3 runs from the conserved cysteine through the conserved F or W. D genes are given only for firm matches. Clone size is stated in some rows and not others, as once, few, many or a class when expanded.

CDR3 protein	CDR3 DNA	D gene	V gene	J gene	clone size
CASMAAAAHNQPQHF	TGCGCCAGCATGGCCGCGGCGGCTCACAATCAGCCCCAGCATTTT	-	TRBV10-2	TRBJ1-5	few
CASTGRRGPYNEQFF	TGTGCCAGCACCGGCCGACGGGGCCCCTACAATGAGCAGTTCTTC	-	TRBV6-2/TRBV6-3	TRBJ2-1	few
CASTSLHQTGLHPEQYF	TGTGCCAGCACCTCCCTCCACCAAACGGGACTTCACCCCGAGCAGTACTTC	-	TRBV27	TRBJ2-7	-
CASSQVVRPYTDTQYF	TGTGCCAGCAGCCAAGTAGTTAGGCCCTACACAGATACGCAGTATTTT	-	TRBV4-2	TRBJ2-3	-
CASSYTVNTGELFF	TGTGCCAGCAGTTACACGGTGAACACCGGGGAGCTGTTTTTT	-	TRBV6-5	TRBJ2-2	-
CASSFLTGIGTNEKLFF	TGTGCCAGCAGCTTTTTAACAGGGATCGGGACTAATGAAAAACTGTTTTTT	-	TRBV7-9	TRBJ1-4	-
CASSPEVGQGGYGYTF	TGTGCCAGCAGCCCCGAGGTCGGACAGGGAGGGTATGGCTACACCTTC	TRBD1	TRBV4-2	TRBJ1-2	few
CSVSGGGSYNEQFF	TGCAGCGTTTCTGGCGGGGGTTCCTACAATGAGCAGTTCTTC	TRBD2	TRBV29-1	TRBJ2-1	few
CASSEALGQNTEAFF	TGTGCCAGCAGTGAAGCGTTGGGACAGAACACTGAAGCTTTCTTT	-	TRBV2	TRBJ1-1	once
CASSPLAGLAAETQYF	TGTGCCAGCTCACCATTAGCGGGACTAGCAGCGGAGACCCAGTACTTC	TRBD2	TRBV18	TRBJ2-5	-
CSARLGQPEAFF	TGCAGTGCTAGACTGGGACAACCTGAAGCTTTCTTT	-	TRBV20-1	TRBJ1-1	few
CASSQQGQIPLNEQFF	TGTGCCAGCAGCCAACAAGGACAAATACCCCTCAATGAGCAGTTCTTC	-	TRBV6-1	TRBJ2-1	-
CASSAPLDRSMNIQYF	TGTGCCAGCAGCGCCCCCCTGGACAGGAGTATGAACATTCAGTACTTC	TRBD1	TRBV7-8	TRBJ2-4	-
CSVEDRRGETQYF	TGCAGCGTTGAAGATCGGAGGGGAGAGACCCAGTACTTC	-	TRBV29-1	TRBJ2-5	few
CASSLGQGLRETQYF	TGTGCCAGCAGCTTAGGTCAGGGATTGAGAGAGACCCAGTACTTC	-	TRBV11-2	TRBJ2-5	few
CASSVGLLREQYF	TGTGCCAGCAGCGTAGGCCTTCTTCGCGAGCAGTACTTC	-	TRBV9	TRBJ2-7	few
CASSPVAGNNEKLFF	TGTGCCAGCAGCCCAGTCGCAGGGAACAATGAAAAACTGTTTTTT	-	TRBV11-2	TRBJ1-4	few
CASSFPLYQETQYF	TGTGCCAGCAGCTTCCCCTTGTACCAAGAGACCCAGTACTTC	-	TRBV7-2	TRBJ2-5	many
CSAEAQQATYEQYF	TGCAGTGCGGAGGCGCAGCAAGCAACCTACGAGCAGTACTTC	-	TRBV20-1	TRBJ2-7	few
CASSPSLGALTYEQYF	TGTGCCAGCAGTCCCTCCTTGGGGGCCCTGACCTACGAGCAGTACTTC	-	TRBV27	TRBJ2-7	few
CASSQDSRTGDYTGELFF	TGCGCCAGCAGCCAAGATTCCCGTACAGGGGACTACACCGGGGAGCTGTTTTTT	-	TRBV4-1	TRBJ2-2	few
CATGDTPYEQYF	TGTGCTACCGGGGACACCCCCTACGAGCAGTACTTC	-	TRBV7-7	TRBJ2-7	-
CASSIQAGWDYGYTF	TGTGCCAGCAGTATACAGGCAGGCTGGGACTATGGCTACACCTTC	-	TRBV6-5	TRBJ1-2	few
CSVGSYTF	TGCAGCGTTGGGAGCTACACCTTC	-	TRBV29-1	TRBJ1-2	few
CAWSAGQGSYEQYF	TGTGCCTGGAGCGCGGGACAGGGATCCTACGAGCAGTACTTC	TRBD1	TRBV30	TRBJ2-7	-
CASSSLPAVPDTQYF	TGTGCCAGCAGCTCACTTCCCGCGGTGCCAGATACGCAGTATTTT	-	TRBV7-9	TRBJ2-3	few
CASRGNEKLFF	TGTGCCAGCAGGGGGAATGAAAAACTGTTTTTT	-	TRBV12-3/TRBV12-4	TRBJ1-4	-
CSVETSVIETQYF	TGCAGCGTAGAGACTAGCGTGATAGAGACCCAGTACTTC	TRBD2	TRBV29-1	TRBJ2-5	few
CSARGTAFSDEQFF	TGCAGTGCCCGAGGGACAGCCTTTTCGGATGAGCAGTTCTTC	TRBD1	TRBV20-1	TRBJ2-1	few
CASSLAGTTQFF	TGTGCCAGCAGCTTAGCGGGGACAACTCAGTTCTTC	-	TRBV7-2	TRBJ2-1	-
CSVEVTARGRYTYEQYF	TGCAGCGTTGAAGTTACGGCCCGGGGACGATATACCTACGAGCAGTACTTC	-	TRBV29-1	TRBJ2-7	-
CASGYSGSSYEQYF	TGTGCCAGCGGGTATAGCGGGAGCTCCTACGAGCAGTACTTC	TRBD2	TRBV27	TRBJ2-7	few
CSARLEGEQYF	TGCAGTGCTCGACTGGAGGGCGAGCAGTACTTC	-	TRBV20-1	TRBJ2-7	many
CASGPRSSGANVLTF	TGCGCCAGCGGCCCTAGGAGCTCTGGGGCCAACGTCCTGACTTTC	-	TRBV5-1	TRBJ2-6	few
CASSQDIGVYNEQFF	TGTGCCAGCAGCCAAGATATCGGGGTCTACAATGAGCAGTTCTTC	-	TRBV3-1	TRBJ2-1	few
CASNLGQGANTEAFF	TGTGCCAGCAACCTAGGACAGGGGGCGAACACTGAAGCTTTCTTT	TRBD1	TRBV12-3/TRBV12-4	TRBJ1-1	-
CASSLDSGVYEQYF	TGTGCCAGCAGCTTAGATTCTGGGGTTTACGAGCAGTACTTC	-	TRBV11-2	TRBJ2-7	-
CSARDFSDYSNQPQHF	TGCAGTGCTAGAGATTTTTCCGACTATAGCAATCAGCCCCAGCATTTT	-	TRBV20-1	TRBJ1-5	few
CASSPQGFTEAFF	TGCGCCAGCAGCCCACAGGGCTTCACTGAAGCTTTCTTT	-	TRBV5-1	TRBJ1-1	few
CASSQNPSSYNEQFF	TGTGCCAGCAGCCAGAACCCGAGCTCCTACAATGAGCAGTTCTTC	-	TRBV9	TRBJ2-1	-
CASSLAYPGGRAQYF	TGTGCCAGCAGCTTAGCTTACCCCGGAGGGAGGGCGCAGTATTTT	TRBD2	TRBV7-9	TRBJ2-3	-
CASSQDRLAAWEGDNEQFF	TGCGCCAGCAGCCAAGACCGGCTAGCGGCGTGGGAAGGGGACAATGAGCAGTTCTTC	TRBD2	TRBV4-1	TRBJ2-1	-
CASSIGRATYNEQFF	TGTGCCAGCAGCATCGGGAGGGCCACCTACAATGAGCAGTTCTTC	TRBD2	TRBV7-9	TRBJ2-1	-
CASSASGLSSYNEQFF	TGTGCCAGCAGCGCATCGGGACTCAGCTCCTACAATGAGCAGTTCTTC	-	TRBV7-9	TRBJ2-1	few
CSAQSWEGGSSTGELFF	TGCAGTGCTCAGTCCTGGGAGGGCGGGAGTAGCACCGGGGAGCTGTTTTTT	TRBD2	TRBV20-1	TRBJ2-2	few
CASSLVVEEQFF	TGTGCCAGCAGCTTGGTGGTGGAAGAGCAGTTCTTC	-	TRBV5-6	TRBJ2-1	-
CATSGALLHNEQFF	TGTGCCACCAGTGGCGCTCTTCTTCACAATGAGCAGTTCTTC	-	TRBV24-1	TRBJ2-1	-
CASSNTKEQYF	TGTGCCAGCAGTAACACGAAGGAGCAGTACTTC	-	TRBV27	TRBJ2-7	-
CASSLLSRDYEQYF	TGTGCCAGCAGCTTATTATCCAGAGACTACGAGCAGTACTTC	-	TRBV5-6	TRBJ2-7	-
CAISESMGTGAGETQYF	TGTGCCATCAGTGAGTCGATGGGGACAGGCGCCGGGGAGACCCAGTACTTC	TRBD1	TRBV10-3	TRBJ2-5	-
CASSPTGANEQFF	TGTGCCAGCAGTCCGACGGGTGCGAATGAGCAGTTCTTC	-	TRBV12-3/TRBV12-4	TRBJ2-1	many
CASSLVVPGEAFF	TGTGCCAGCAGCTTAGTAGTGCCCGGGGAAGCTTTCTTT	-	TRBV7-2	TRBJ1-1	few
CASSLAVGGVGEQYF	TGTGCCAGCAGCTTAGCCGTGGGAGGAGTTGGCGAGCAGTACTTC	-	TRBV7-2	TRBJ2-7	-